This is a list of T cell receptor beta chains from one sample in a study. TCRdb recomputed calls from the 5' RACE reads with MiXCR, one row per CDR3 protein. The sample lists roughly 56,000 distinct CDR3 sequences; just under 30% were seen once. The sample consisted of tumor-infiltrating naive CD4+ T cells sorted from the breast tumor. These receptors came from a female donor with breast cancer. Both conserved end residues are part of each CDR3. A D gene is named only where the DNA matches it firmly. Clone size is shown for a subset of rows, as once, few, many or a class of expanded clone.

>.|TRBD2|TRBV5-1|TRBJ2-1
TGCGCCAGCAGCTTAAGACTAGCGGGAGGTAATGAGCAGTTCTTC
CASSLRLAGGNEQFF
>.|.|TRBV20-1|TRBJ2-1
TGCAGTGCCCGAGCGTCCCCGGCCGCAGGACGTATACATGAGCAGTTCTTC
CSARASPAAGRIHEQFF
>medium-sized|.|TRBV29-1|TRBJ2-7
TGCAGCGTTCACGAATCTAGCTACGAGCAGTACTTC
CSVHESSYEQYF
>few|TRBD2|TRBV20-1|TRBJ2-3
TGCACCACATCCGGACTAGCGGGGGGGCCCCGCACAGATACGCAGTATTTT
CTTSGLAGGPRTDTQYF
>many|.|TRBV20-1|TRBJ2-1
TGCAGTGCTAGAGATCGGCTAGCGCTTAGCTCCTACAATGAGCAGTTCTTC
CSARDRLALSSYNEQFF
>many|.|TRBV5-1|TRBJ2-2
TGTGCCAGCAGTTTCGCCGGGGAGCTGTTTTTT
CASSFAGELFF
>few|TRBD2|TRBV20-1|TRBJ2-5
TGCAGTGCTAGTTCTTCCAGCGGGAGGCGGGAGACCCAGTACTTC
CSASSSSGRRETQYF
>many|.|TRBV6-1|TRBJ2-7
TGTGCCAGCAGTGAAAACGGCGGGTACTACGAGCAGTACTTC
CASSENGGYYEQYF
>.|.|TRBV6-2/TRBV6-3|TRBJ2-7
TGTGCCAGCAGTTACCTGCGGAACGAGCAGTACTTC
CASSYLRNEQYF
>.|TRBD2|TRBV9|TRBJ2-7
TGTGCCAGCAGCCCCCGACTAGCCGGCTACGAGCAGTACTTC
CASSPRLAGYEQYF